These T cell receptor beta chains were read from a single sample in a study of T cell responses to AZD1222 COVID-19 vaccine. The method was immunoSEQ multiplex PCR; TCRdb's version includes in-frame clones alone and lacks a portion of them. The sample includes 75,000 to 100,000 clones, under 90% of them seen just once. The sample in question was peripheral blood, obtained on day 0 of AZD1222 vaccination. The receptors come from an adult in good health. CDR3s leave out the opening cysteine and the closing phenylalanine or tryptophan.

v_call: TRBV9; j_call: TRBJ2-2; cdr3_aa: ASSASGRAVTGELF
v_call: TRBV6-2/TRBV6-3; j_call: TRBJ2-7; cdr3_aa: ASSRSSGGAYEQY
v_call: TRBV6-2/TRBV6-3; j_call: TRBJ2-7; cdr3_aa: ASSYHKTGLAGRYEQY
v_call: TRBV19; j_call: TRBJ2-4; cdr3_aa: ASSSAPQGVINIQY
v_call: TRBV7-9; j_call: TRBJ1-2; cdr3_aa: ASSLSSWTATNYGYT
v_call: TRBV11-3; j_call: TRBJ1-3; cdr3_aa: ASSLAEGNTIY
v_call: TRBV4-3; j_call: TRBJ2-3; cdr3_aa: ASSQDVGSIDTQY
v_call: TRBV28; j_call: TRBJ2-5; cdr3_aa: ASSLPGTGAETQY
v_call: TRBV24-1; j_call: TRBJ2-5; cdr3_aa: ATSDFGDRAGTQY
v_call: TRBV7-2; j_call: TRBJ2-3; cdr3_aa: ASSLIGLTTDTQY
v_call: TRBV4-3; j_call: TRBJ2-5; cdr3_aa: ASSQDTGGRGETQY
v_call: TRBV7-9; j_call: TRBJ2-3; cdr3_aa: ASSLKGGRGSGTDTQY
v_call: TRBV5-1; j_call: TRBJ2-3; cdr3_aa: ASSLEQNTDTQY
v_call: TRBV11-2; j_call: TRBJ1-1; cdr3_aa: ASSGGGGILEAF
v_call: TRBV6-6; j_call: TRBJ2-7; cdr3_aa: ASRYLAGASYEQY
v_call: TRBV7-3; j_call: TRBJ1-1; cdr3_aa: ASSLGPSNTEAF
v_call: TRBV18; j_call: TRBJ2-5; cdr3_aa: ASSPPLAGVGETQY